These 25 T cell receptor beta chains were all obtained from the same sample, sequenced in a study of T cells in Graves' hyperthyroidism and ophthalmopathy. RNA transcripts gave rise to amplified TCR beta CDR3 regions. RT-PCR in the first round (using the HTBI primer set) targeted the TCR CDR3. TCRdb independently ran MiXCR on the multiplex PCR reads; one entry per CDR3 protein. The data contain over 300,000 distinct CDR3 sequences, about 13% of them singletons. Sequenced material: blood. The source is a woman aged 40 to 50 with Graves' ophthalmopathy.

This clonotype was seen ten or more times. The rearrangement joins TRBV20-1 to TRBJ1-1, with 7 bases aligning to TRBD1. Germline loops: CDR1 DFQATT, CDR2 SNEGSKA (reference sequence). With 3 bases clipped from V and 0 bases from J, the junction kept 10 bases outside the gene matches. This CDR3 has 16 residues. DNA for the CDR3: TGCAGTGCTAGTAAGAGGGGGCAGGTGATGAACACTGAAGCTTTCTTT. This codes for CSASKRGQVMNTEAFF.

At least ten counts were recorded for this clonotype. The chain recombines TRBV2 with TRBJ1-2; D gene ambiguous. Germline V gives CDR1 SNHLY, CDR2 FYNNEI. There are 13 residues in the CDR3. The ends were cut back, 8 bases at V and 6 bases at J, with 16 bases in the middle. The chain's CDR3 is CASRYVGQDGYTF. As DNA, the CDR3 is TGTGCCAGCCGCTACGTCGGGCAGGATGGCTACACCTTC.

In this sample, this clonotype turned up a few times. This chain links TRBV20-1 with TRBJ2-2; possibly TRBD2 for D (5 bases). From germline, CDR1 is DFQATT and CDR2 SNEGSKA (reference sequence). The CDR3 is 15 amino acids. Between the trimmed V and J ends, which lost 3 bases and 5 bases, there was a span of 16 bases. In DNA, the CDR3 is TGCAGTGCTAGTGGTCTAGCAACAAGGACCGGGGAGCTGTTTTTT. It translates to CSASGLATRTGELFF.

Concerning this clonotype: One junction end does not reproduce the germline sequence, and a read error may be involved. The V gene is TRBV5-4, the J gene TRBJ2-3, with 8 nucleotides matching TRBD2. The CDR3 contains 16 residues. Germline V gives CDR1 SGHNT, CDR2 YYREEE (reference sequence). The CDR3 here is CTSSYGGERTLYTQYF. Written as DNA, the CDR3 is TGTACCAGCAGCTACGGGGGGGAACGAACCCTATATACGCAGTATTTT.

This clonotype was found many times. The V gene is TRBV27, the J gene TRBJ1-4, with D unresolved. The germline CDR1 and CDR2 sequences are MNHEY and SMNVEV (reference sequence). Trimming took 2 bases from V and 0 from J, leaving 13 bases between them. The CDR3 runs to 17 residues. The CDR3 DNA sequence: TGTGCCAGCAGTTTAAGGTCACTCGGGGCAACTAATGAAAAACTGTTTTTT. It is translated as CASSLRSLGATNEKLFF.

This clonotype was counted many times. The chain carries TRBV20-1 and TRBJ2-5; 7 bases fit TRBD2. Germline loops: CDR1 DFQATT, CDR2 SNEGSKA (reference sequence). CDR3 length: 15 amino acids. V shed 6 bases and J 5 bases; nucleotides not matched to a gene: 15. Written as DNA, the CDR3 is TGCAGTGCGGACAACATAGCGGGCCAAACGGAGACCCAGTACTTC. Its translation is CSADNIAGQTETQYF.

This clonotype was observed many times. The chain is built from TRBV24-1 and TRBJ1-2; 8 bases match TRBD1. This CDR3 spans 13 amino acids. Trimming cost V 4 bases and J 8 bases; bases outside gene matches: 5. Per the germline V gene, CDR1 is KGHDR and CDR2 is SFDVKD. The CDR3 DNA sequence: TGTGCCACCAGTGACCTGGACAGGGACGGCTACACCTTC. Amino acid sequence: CATSDLDRDGYTF.

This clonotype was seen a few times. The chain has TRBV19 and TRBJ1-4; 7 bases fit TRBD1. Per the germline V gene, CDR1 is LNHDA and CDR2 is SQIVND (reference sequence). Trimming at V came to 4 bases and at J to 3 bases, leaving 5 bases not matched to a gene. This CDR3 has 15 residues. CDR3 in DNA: TGTGCCAGTAGTAAGAACAGGGGCGCTAATGAAAAACTGTTTTTT. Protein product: CASSKNRGANEKLFF.

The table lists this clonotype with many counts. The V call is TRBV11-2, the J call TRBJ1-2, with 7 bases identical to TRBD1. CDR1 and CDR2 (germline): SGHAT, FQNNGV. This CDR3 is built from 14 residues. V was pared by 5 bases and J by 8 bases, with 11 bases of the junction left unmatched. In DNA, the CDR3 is TGTGCCAGCAGCCAGGGACAGCTCATGGGAGGCTACACCTTC. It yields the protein CASSQGQLMGGYTF.

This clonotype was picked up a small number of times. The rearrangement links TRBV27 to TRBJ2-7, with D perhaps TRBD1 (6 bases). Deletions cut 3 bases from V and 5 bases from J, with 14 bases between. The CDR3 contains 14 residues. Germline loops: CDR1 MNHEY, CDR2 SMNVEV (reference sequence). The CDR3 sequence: CASSFLGAGDEQYF. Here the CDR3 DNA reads TGTGCCAGCAGTTTTCTGGGGGCAGGGGACGAGCAGTACTTC.

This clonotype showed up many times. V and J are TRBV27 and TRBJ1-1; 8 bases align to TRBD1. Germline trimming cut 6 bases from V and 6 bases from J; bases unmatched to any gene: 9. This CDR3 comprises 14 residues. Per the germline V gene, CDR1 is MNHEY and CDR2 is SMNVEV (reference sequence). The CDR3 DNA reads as TGTGCCAGCAGGAACCGCGACAGGGGCTCTGAAGCTTTCTTT. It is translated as CASRNRDRGSEAFF.

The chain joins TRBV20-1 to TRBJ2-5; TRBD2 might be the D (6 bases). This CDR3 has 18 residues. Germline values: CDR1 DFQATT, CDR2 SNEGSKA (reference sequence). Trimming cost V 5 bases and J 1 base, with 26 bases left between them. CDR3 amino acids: CSAEQIGTSLRSQETQYF. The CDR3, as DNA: TGCAGTGCTGAACAGATCGGGACTTCGCTACGGTCCCAAGAGACCCAGTACTTC.

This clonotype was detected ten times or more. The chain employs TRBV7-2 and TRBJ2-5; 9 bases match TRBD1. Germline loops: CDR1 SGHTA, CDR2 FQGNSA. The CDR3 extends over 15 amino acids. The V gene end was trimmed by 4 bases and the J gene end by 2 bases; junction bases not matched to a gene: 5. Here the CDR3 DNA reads TGTGCCAGCAGCTCATTCGGGACAGGGCAAGAGACCCAGTACTTC. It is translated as CASSSFGTGQETQYF.

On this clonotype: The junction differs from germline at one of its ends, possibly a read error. CDR3 in DNA: TGTGCCAGTAGTACGGGGTGGGTAGAGACCCGGTACTTC. The encoded protein is CASSTGWVETRYF. The rearrangement uses TRBV19 and TRBJ2-5; a possible D gene is TRBD2 (5 bases). This CDR3 is built from 13 residues. Germline V gives CDR1 LNHDA, CDR2 SQIVND (reference sequence). Variable domain in full (rest from reference TRBV19 and TRBJ2-5): DGGITQSPKYLFRKEGQNVTLSCEQNLNHDAMYWYRQDPGQGLRLIYYSQIVNDFQKGDIAEGYSVSREKKESFPLTVTSAQKNPTAFYLCASSTGWVETRYFGPGTRLLVL.

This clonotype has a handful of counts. CDR3 DNA: TGTGCCAGCAGACCTCAGGGGGCCGGAGCTTTCTTT. It codes for CASRPQGAGAFF. The chain has TRBV6-1 and TRBJ1-1; 8 bases fit TRBD1. CDR3 length: 12 residues. Germline V gives CDR1 MNHNS, CDR2 SASEGT. Losses at the gene ends were 6 bases for V and 10 bases for J; bases not matched to a gene: 7.

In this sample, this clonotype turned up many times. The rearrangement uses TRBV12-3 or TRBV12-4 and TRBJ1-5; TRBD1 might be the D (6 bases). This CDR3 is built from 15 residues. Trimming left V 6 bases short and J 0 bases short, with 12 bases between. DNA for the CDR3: TGTGCCAGCAGGGGACAAGGGAATAGCAATCAGCCCCAGCATTTT. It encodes CASRGQGNSNQPQHF.

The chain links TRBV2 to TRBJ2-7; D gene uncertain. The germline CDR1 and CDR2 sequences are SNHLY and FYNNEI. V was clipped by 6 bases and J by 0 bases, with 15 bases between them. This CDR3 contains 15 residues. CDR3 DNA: TGTGCCAGCAGCTCAGACGGCTTAACCTCCTACGAGCAGTACTTC. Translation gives CASSSDGLTSYEQYF.

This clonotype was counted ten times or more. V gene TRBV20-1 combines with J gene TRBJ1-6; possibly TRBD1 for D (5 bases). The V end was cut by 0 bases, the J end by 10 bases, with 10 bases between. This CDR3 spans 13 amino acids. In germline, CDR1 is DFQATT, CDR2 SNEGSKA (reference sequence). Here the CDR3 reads CSAREIWDSPLHF. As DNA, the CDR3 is TGCAGTGCTAGAGAGATTTGGGACTCACCCCTCCACTTT.

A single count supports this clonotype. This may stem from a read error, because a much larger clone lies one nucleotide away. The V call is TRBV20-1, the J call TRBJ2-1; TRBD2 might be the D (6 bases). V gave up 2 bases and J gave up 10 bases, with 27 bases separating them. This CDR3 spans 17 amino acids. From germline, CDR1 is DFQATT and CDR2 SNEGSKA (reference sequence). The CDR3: CSARIRTRPFPSGEQFF. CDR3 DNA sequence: TGCAGTGCTAGAATTCGTACTCGCCCGTTTCCAAGCGGGGAGCAGTTCTTC.

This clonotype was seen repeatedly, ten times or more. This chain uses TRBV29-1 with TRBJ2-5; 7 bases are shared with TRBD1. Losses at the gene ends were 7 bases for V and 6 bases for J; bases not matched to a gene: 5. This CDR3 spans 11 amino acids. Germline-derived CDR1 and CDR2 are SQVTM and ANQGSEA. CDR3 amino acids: CSAWTGQTQYF. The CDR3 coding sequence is TGCAGCGCCTGGACAGGACAGACCCAGTACTTC.

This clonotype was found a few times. In DNA, the CDR3 is TGTGCCAGCTCACCACAGGAGGGGCAGGGCTACACCTTC. Translation: CASSPQEGQGYTF. The chain is built from TRBV18 and TRBJ1-2; possibly TRBD1 for D (5 bases). V was shortened by 1 base and J by 8 bases, with 11 bases between the two germline ends. The CDR3 has 13 residues. Germline V lookup: CDR1 KGHSH, CDR2 LQKENI. Complete variable domain (other parts from reference TRBV18 and TRBJ1-2): NAGVMQNPRHLVRRRGQEARLRCSPMKGHSHVYWYRQLPEEGLKFMVYLQKENIIDESGMPKERFSAEFPKEGPSILRIQQVVRGDSAAYFCASSPQEGQGYTFGSGTRLTVV.

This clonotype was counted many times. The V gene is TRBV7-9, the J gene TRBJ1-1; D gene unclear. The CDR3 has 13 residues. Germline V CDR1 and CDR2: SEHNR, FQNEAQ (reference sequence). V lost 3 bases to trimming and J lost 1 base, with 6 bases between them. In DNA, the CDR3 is TGTGCCAGCAGCTTTATGACGAACACTGAAGCTTTCTTT. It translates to CASSFMTNTEAFF.

The CDR3 reads CASERGNSYEQYF. In DNA, the CDR3 is TGTGCCAGTGAGCGGGGCAACTCCTACGAGCAGTACTTC. The J gene is TRBJ2-7, the V gene TRBV28; 7 nucleotides match TRBD2. Germline loops: CDR1 MDHEN, CDR2 SYDVKM. CDR3 length: 13 residues. After removal of 9 bases from V and 0 bases from J, the junction contained 5 bases not matched to a gene.

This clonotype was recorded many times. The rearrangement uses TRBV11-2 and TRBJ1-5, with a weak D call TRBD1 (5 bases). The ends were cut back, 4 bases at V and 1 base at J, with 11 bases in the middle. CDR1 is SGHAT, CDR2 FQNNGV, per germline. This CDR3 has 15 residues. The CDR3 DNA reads TGTGCCAGCAGCTGGTCGGGGGGGAGCAATCAGCCCCAGCATTTT. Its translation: CASSWSGGSNQPQHF.

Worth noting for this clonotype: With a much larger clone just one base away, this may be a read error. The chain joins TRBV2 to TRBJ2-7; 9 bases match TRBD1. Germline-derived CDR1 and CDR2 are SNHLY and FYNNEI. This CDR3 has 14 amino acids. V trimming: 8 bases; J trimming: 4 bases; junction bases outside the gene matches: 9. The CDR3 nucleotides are TGTGCCAGCGGTGCAGACAGGGGGTATTACGAGCAGTACTTC. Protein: CASGADRGYYEQYF.